Here is one T cell receptor beta chain with its context. The antigen is undetermined. This specimen comes from a study of shared clonotypes between healthy human individuals. The protocol was immunoSEQ multiplex PCR, while the TCRdb copy is restricted to in-frame clones and leaves out a portion. The table shows some 2,000,000 clones, with 90% to 95% occurring only once. V shed 1 base, J shed 5 bases, and the junction held 6 bases outside the gene matches. CDR1 and CDR2 from the germline V gene are SGHTA and FQGNSA. This CDR3 comprises 16 residues. Findings and caveats of the study: With a handful of donors compared, around 5% of naive CD4 clonotypes were shared.

The sequenced sample was naive CD4+ T cells sorted from blood. Noted subset: CD45RA+ positively selected. This receptor was obtained from a man younger than 30 in good health. The J gene is TRBJ2-1, the V gene TRBV7-2; the match to TRBD2 covers 9 bases. CDR3 loop: CASSLVPRGGDNEQFF. Written as DNA, the CDR3 is TGTGCCAGCAGCTTAGTCCCCCGCGGGGGGGACAATGAGCAGTTCTTC.